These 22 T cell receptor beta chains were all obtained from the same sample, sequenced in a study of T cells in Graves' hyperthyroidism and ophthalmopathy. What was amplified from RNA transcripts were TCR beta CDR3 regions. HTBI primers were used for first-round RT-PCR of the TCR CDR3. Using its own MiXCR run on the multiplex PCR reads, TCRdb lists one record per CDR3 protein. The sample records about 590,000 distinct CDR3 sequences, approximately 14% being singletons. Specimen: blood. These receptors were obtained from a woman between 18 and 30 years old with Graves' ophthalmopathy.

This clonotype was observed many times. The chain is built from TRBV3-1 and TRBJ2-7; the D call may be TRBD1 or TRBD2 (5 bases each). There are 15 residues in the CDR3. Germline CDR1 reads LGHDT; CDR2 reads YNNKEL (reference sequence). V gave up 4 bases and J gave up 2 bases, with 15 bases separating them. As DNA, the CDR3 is TGTGCCAGCAGCCCTAATTTCGGGGCCACCTACGAGCAGTACTTC. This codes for CASSPNFGATYEQYF.

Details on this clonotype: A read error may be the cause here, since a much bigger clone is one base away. The CDR3 DNA follows: TGTGCCAGCAGTTTATCGGGTCTCTCTGGAAACACCATATATTTT. It translates to CASSLSGLSGNTIYF. V is TRBV12-3 or TRBV12-4 and J is TRBJ1-3; D unresolved. This CDR3 has 15 residues. V dropped 2 bases and J dropped 0 bases, with 8 bases sitting between them.

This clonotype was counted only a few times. This CDR3 is CASSLLESSGANVLTF. CDR3 in DNA: TGTGCCAGCAGTTTACTGGAAAGCTCTGGGGCCAACGTCCTGACTTTC. The chain employs TRBV27 and TRBJ2-6; D is ambiguous. The CDR3 is 16 amino acids. V shed 2 bases and J shed 0 bases, with 8 bases lying between them. Germline CDR1 and CDR2: MNHEY and SMNVEV (reference sequence).

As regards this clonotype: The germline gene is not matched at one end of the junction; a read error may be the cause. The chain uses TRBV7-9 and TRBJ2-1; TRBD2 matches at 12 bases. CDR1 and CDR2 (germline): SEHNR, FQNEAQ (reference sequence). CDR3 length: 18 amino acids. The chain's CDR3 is CASSQDPLLAGGDNEQFF. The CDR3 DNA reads TGCGCCAGCAGCCAAGATCCCCTACTAGCGGGAGGAGACAATGAGCAGTTCTTC.

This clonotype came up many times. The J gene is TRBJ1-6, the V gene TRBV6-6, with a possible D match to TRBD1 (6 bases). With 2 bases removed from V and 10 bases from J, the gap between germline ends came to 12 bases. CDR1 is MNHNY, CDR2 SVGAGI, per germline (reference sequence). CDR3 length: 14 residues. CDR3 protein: CASSYPQGGSPLHF. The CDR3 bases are TGTGCCAGCAGTTACCCACAGGGTGGCTCACCCCTCCACTTT.

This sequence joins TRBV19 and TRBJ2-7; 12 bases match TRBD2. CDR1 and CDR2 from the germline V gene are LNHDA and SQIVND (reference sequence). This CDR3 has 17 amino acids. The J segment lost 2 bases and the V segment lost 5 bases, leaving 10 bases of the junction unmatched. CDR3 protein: CASSWRLAGAVPYEQYF. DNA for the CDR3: TGTGCCAGTAGTTGGAGACTAGCGGGAGCCGTACCCTACGAGCAGTACTTC.

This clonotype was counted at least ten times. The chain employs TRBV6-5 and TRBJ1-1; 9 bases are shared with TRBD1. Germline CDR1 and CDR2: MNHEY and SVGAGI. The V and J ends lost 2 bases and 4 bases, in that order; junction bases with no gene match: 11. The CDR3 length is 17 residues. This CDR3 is CASSYARPQGAGTEAFF. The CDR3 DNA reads TGTGCCAGCAGTTACGCCCGGCCACAGGGGGCAGGCACTGAAGCTTTCTTT.

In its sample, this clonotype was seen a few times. In DNA form, the CDR3 reads TGTGCCAGCAGTGAAATCTCCGCAGCCCTCTCCAACTATGGCTACACCTTC. It translates to CASSEISAALSNYGYTF. The V gene is TRBV6-1, the J gene TRBJ1-2; D remains ambiguous. The V gene lost 2 bases and the J gene lost 2 bases, with 18 bases spanning the gap. Per germline, CDR1 MNHNS and CDR2 SASEGT. CDR3 length: 17 amino acids.

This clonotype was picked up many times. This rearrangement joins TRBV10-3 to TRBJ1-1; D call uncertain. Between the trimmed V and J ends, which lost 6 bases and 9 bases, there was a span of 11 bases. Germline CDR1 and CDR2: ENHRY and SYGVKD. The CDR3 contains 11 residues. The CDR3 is CAIRGFSQAFF. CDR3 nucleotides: TGTGCCATCAGAGGTTTCAGTCAAGCTTTCTTT.

The CDR3 reads CASSLQGEGSEAFF. CDR3 bases: TGTGCCAGCAGCCTACAGGGGGAAGGGTCTGAAGCTTTCTTT. The V call is TRBV7-9, the J call TRBJ1-1, with 8 bases fitting TRBD1. Germline-derived CDR1 and CDR2 are SEHNR and FQNEAQ (reference sequence). The CDR3 is 14 residues long. V lost 5 bases, J lost 6 bases, and 8 bases stayed unmatched. Using reference TRBV7-9 and TRBJ1-1 for the parts outside the CDR3, the full variable domain is DTGVSQNPRHKITKRGQNVTFRCDPISEHNRLYWYRQTLGQGPEFLTYFQNEAQLEKSRLLSDRFSAERPKGSFSTLEIQRTEQGDSAMYLCASSLQGEGSEAFFGQGTRLTVV.

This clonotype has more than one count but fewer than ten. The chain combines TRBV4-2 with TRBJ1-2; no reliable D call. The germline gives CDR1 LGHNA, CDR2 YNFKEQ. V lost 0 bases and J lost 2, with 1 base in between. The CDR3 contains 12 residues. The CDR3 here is CASSQENYGYTF. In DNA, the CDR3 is TGTGCCAGCAGCCAAGAAAACTATGGCTACACCTTC.

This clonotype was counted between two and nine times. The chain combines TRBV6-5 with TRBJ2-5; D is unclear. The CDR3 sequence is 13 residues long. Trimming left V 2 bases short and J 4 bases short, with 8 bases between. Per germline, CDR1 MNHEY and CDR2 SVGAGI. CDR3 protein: CASSYGKSETQYF. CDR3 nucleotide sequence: TGTGCCAGCAGTTACGGGAAGTCAGAGACCCAGTACTTC.

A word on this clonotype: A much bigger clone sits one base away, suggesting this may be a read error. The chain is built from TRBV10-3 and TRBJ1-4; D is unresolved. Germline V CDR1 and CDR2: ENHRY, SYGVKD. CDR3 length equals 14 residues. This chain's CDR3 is CAISDASTNEKLVF. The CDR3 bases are TGTGCCATCAGTGACGCAAGCACTAATGAAAAACTGGTTTTT.

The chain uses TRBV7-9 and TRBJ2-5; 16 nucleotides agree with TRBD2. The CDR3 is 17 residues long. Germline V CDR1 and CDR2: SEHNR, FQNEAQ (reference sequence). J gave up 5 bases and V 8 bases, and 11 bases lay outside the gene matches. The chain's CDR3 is CASGSPGLAGGPETQYF. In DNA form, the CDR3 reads TGTGCCAGCGGATCGCCGGGACTAGCGGGAGGGCCGGAGACCCAGTACTTC.

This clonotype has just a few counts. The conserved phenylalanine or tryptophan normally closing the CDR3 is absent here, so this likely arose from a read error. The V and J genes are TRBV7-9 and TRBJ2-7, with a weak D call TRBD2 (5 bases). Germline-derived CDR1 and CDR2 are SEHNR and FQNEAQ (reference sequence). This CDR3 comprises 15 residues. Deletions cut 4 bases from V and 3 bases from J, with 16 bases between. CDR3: CASSSLRDNYYEQYL. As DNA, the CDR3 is TGTGCCAGCAGCTCACTACGGGATAATTACTACGAGCAGTACCTC.

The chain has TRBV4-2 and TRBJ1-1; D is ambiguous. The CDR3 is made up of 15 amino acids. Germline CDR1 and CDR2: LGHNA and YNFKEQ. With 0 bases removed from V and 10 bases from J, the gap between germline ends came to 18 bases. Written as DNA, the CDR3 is TGTGCCAGCAGCCAAGATCCCAGTCCCGAGGGAGGAGCTTTCTTT. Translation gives CASSQDPSPEGGAFF.

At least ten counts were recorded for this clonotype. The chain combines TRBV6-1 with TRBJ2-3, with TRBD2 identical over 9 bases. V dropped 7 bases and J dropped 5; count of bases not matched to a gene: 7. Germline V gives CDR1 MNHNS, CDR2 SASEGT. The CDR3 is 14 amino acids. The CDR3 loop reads CASTAREGRDTQYF. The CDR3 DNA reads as TGTGCCAGCACTGCGCGGGAGGGACGAGATACGCAGTATTTT.

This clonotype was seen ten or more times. Here the CDR3 reads CAWSSGIGNTIYF. The CDR3, as DNA: TGTGCCTGGAGTTCGGGGATAGGAAACACCATATATTTT. The gene calls are TRBV30 and TRBJ1-3; D ambiguous. Germline CDR1 reads GTSNPN; CDR2 reads SVGIG (reference sequence). The germline V and J ends were trimmed by 2 bases and 4 bases, with 9 bases remaining between them. The CDR3 sequence is 13 residues long.

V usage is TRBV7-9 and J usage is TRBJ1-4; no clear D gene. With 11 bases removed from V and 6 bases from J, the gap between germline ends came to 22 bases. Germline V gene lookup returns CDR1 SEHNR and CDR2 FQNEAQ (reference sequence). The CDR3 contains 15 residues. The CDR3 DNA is TGTGCCGGGTTCGCTTTCACGGGGATGTATGAAAAACTGTTTTTT. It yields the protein CAGFAFTGMYEKLFF.

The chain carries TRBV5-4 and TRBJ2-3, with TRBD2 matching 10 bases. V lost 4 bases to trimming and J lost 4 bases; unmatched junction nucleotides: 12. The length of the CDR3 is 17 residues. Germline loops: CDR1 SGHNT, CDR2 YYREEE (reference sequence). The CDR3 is CASSPSRQAGGPDTQYF. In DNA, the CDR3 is TGTGCCAGCAGCCCCAGTAGACAAGCGGGAGGGCCAGATACGCAGTATTTT. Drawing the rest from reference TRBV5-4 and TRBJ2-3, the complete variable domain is ETGVTQSPTHLIKTRGQQVTLRCSSQSGHNTVSWYQQALGQGPQFIFQYYREEENGRGNFPPRFSGLQFPNYSSELNVNALELDDSALYLCASSPSRQAGGPDTQYFGPGTRLTVL.

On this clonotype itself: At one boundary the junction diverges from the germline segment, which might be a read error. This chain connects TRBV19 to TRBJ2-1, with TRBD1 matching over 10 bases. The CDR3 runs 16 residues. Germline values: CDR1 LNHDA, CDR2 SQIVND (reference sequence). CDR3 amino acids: CASRPNRDRGADEQLF. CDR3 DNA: TGTGCCAGTAGGCCCAACCGGGACAGGGGTGCGGATGAGCAGCTCTTC.

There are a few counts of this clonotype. For the CDR3, the DNA is TGCAGCGTTGAAACAGGGGTGGAGGACGAGCAGTACTTC. Translation: CSVETGVEDEQYF. V is TRBV29-1 and J is TRBJ2-7; 7 bases fit TRBD1. The junction had 6 bases not matched to a gene; V was cut back by 2 bases and J by 5 bases. CDR1 and CDR2 (germline): SQVTM, ANQGSEA. There are 13 residues in the CDR3.